The 13 T cell receptor beta chains presented below share a single source sample, sequenced in a study of Graves' ophthalmopathy and Graves' hyperthyroidism. Scientists amplified the TCR beta CDR3 regions from RNA transcripts. HTBI primers primed a first-round RT-PCR, and a second-round multiplex PCR followed. TCRdb re-called the multiplex PCR reads through MiXCR, storing one row per CDR3 protein. The profile shows roughly 420,000 distinct CDR3 sequences, roughly 21% of them singletons. Sequencing was performed on peripheral blood. The source is a woman younger than 30 with stable Graves' hyperthyroidism.

CDR3 bases: TGTGCCAGCAGTTATAGGTGGGGCTACACCTTC. This codes for CASSYRWGYTF. The J gene is TRBJ1-2, the V gene TRBV6-5; D is unclear. The V end lost 3 bases, the J end lost 8 bases, and 7 bases lay between the germline ends. The CDR3 is made up of 11 amino acids. Germline CDR1 is MNHEY and CDR2 is SVGAGI.

There are a few counts of this clonotype. The junction shows a germline mismatch at one end, possibly a read error. This chain links TRBV5-1 with TRBJ2-7; maybe TRBD2 (5 bases). CDR3 length: 14 amino acids. Germline CDR1 is SGHRS and CDR2 is YFSETQ. The CDR3, as DNA: TGCGCCGGCAGCTTGGCCTTCGGGGTCTACGAGCAGTGCTTC. As protein: CAGSLAFGVYEQCF.

The V call is TRBV9, the J call TRBJ2-7, with unresolved D. Germline lookup yields CDR1 SGDLS and CDR2 YYNGEE. Trimming stripped 0 bases from V and 0 bases from J, with 10 bases between. The length of the CDR3 is 15 residues. In DNA, the CDR3 is TGTGCCAGCAGCGTAGAACAGCATCCCTCCTACGAGCAGTACTTC. This encodes CASSVEQHPSYEQYF.

This clonotype was observed many times. The chain carries TRBV12-3 or TRBV12-4 and TRBJ2-4; no firm D call. The CDR3 loop spans 14 amino acids. Trimming shortened V by 1 base and J by 6 bases, and 10 bases separated the two germline ends. The CDR3 DNA is TGTGCCAGCAGTTTAGGCGGTGGGCTAAACATTCAGTACTTC. The encoded protein is CASSLGGGLNIQYF.

The table lists this clonotype with many counts. J is TRBJ1-1 and V is TRBV27; D is ambiguous. Trimming left V 3 bases short and J 5 bases short, with 13 bases between. CDR1 and CDR2 from the germline V gene are MNHEY and SMNVEV (reference sequence). The CDR3 covers 14 residues. The DNA of the CDR3 is TGTGCCAGCAGTTTTCGGGAGGGATGGACTGAAGCTTTCTTT. It specifies CASSFREGWTEAFF.

V gene TRBV10-3 combines with J gene TRBJ2-4; D might be TRBD2 (5 bases). The CDR3 extends over 13 amino acids. Trimming pared 0 bases from V and 8 bases from J, leaving 8 bases between. The germline V gene encodes CDR1 ENHRY and CDR2 SYGVKD. CDR3: CAISESREDIQYF. DNA of the CDR3: TGTGCCATCAGTGAGTCGAGGGAAGACATTCAGTACTTC.

The chain uses TRBV6-1 and TRBJ2-7; 8 bases are a match to TRBD1. Looked up from germline, CDR1 is MNHNS and CDR2 is SASEGT. V trimming: 11 bases; J trimming: 5 bases; junction bases outside the gene matches: 5. The CDR3 is 11 residues long. In DNA form, the CDR3 reads TGTGCCTGCGGGACAGGCCACGAGCAGTACTTC. This encodes CACGTGHEQYF.

Ten or more counts support this clonotype. The J gene is TRBJ2-2, the V gene TRBV25-1, with D possibly being TRBD1 or TRBD2 (6 bases each). This CDR3 spans 15 amino acids. Germline V CDR1 and CDR2: MGHDK, SYGVNS. Deletions cut 4 bases from V and 3 bases from J, with 12 bases between. For the CDR3, the DNA is TGTGCCAGCAGTGGGGCAGGGGACTACACCGGGGAGCTGTTTTTT. It translates to CASSGAGDYTGELFF. Full variable domain (rest looked up from reference TRBV25-1 and TRBJ2-2): EADIYQTPRYLVIGTGKKITLECSQTMGHDKMYWYQQDPGMELHLIHYSYGVNSTEKGDLSSESTVSRIRTEHFPLTLESARPSHTSQYLCASSGAGDYTGELFFGEGSRLTVL.

This clonotype has at least ten counts. The rearrangement uses TRBV29-1 and TRBJ2-5; 11 bases agree with TRBD2. Germline values: CDR1 SQVTM, CDR2 ANQGSEA. The CDR3 extends over 16 amino acids. The trim removed 2 bases at V and 5 bases at J, leaving 10 bases unmatched. The CDR3 DNA follows: TGCAGCGTTGAAATTCGGACTAGCGGGTCTATTGAGACCCAGTACTTC. It specifies CSVEIRTSGSIETQYF.

This clonotype appeared a few times. The chain recombines TRBV5-1 with TRBJ2-7; D is perhaps TRBD1 (5 bases). This CDR3 region has 13 residues. The ends were cut back, 1 base at V and 5 bases at J, with 10 bases in the middle. Germline CDR1 is SGHRS and CDR2 is YFSETQ. As DNA, the CDR3 is TGCGCCAGCAGCTTGCCAGGGTCGAACGAGCAGTACTTC. Translation gives CASSLPGSNEQYF.

This clonotype showed up just a few times. The chain links TRBV10-3 to TRBJ2-7; D gene unclear. V was trimmed by 8 bases and J by 0 bases, leaving 23 bases between them. This CDR3 is 17 amino acids long. CDR1 and CDR2 (germline): ENHRY, SYGVKD. The DNA for the CDR3 is TGTGCCATCGGAGCGCTGAATTCCCCGCCCCCCTCCTACGAGCAGTACTTC. It yields the protein CAIGALNSPPPSYEQYF.

In this sample, this clonotype turned up many times. The chain combines TRBV5-6 with TRBJ1-2, with TRBD1 matching over 9 bases. This CDR3 region has 17 residues. The V segment lost 0 bases and the J segment 2 bases; nucleotides outside the gene matches: 8. CDR1 SGHDT and CDR2 YYEEEE come from the germline V gene. This CDR3 reads CASSLEAGQGINYGYTF. CDR3 in DNA: TGTGCCAGCAGCTTGGAGGCGGGACAGGGAATCAACTATGGCTACACCTTC.

In DNA, the CDR3 is TGTGCCACCAGCAGAGATTATGACAGGGTACTCACCGGGGAGCTGTTTTTT. Residues: CATSRDYDRVLTGELFF. The V gene is TRBV15, the J gene TRBJ2-2; 7 bases line up with TRBD1. CDR3 length: 17 residues. Losses at the gene ends were 0 bases for V and 4 bases for J; bases not matched to a gene: 8. The germline CDR1 and CDR2 sequences are LNHNV and YYDKDF (reference sequence). The full variable domain, in which reference TRBV15 and TRBJ2-2 provide the parts outside the CDR3, is DAMVIQNPRYQVTQFGKPVTLSCSQTLNHNVMYWYQQKSSQAPKLLFHYYDKDFNNEADTPDNFQSRRPNTSFCFLDIRSPGLGDTAMYLCATSRDYDRVLTGELFFGEGSRLTVL.